The 16 T cell receptor beta chains below were found in one sample sequenced in a study of blood T cell repertoires in COVID-19. The assay was immunoSEQ multiplex PCR, and TCRdb's table has in-frame clones only and misses some. The sample comprises a few hundred thousand clones, almost 90% of which are singletons, and 2.1% rests with the top ten. Sequenced input: peripheral blood. These receptors originate from a woman aged 55 to 70 with COVID-19, enrolled during active disease.

The chain joins TRBV11-2 to TRBJ1-5; D remains ambiguous. Germline V gives CDR1 SGHAT, CDR2 FQNNGV. This CDR3 comprises 13 residues. Trimming left V 3 bases short and J 9 bases short, with 12 bases between. The CDR3 here is CASSLGSFGPQHF. DNA of the CDR3: TGTGCCAGCAGCTTGGGGAGTTTTGGGCCCCAGCATTTT.

This clone was counted at least ten times. This chain uses TRBV7-3 with TRBJ2-3, with TRBD2 identical over 11 bases. This CDR3 contains 16 residues. Germline CDR1 and CDR2: SGHTA and FQGTGA. With V trimmed by 4 bases and J by 6 bases, 9 bases remained unmatched. The CDR3 here is CASSSGLADHGDTQYF. DNA of the CDR3: TGTGCCAGCAGCTCGGGACTAGCGGACCATGGGGATACGCAGTATTTT.

V is TRBV5-1 and J is TRBJ1-1; no reliable D call. Germline CDR1 is SGHRS and CDR2 is YFSETQ. The CDR3 runs 12 residues. Deletions cut 5 bases from V and 4 bases from J, with 9 bases between. CDR3 residues: CASSRASTEAFF. For the CDR3, the DNA is TGCGCCAGCAGTAGAGCGAGCACTGAAGCTTTCTTT. The whole variable domain, filled in from reference TRBV5-1 and TRBJ1-1, reads KAGVTQTPRYLIKTRGQQVTLSCSPISGHRSVSWYQQTPGQGLQFLFEYFSETQRNKGNFPGRFSGRQFSNSRSEMNVSTLELGDSALYLCASSRASTEAFFGQGTRLTVV.

The chain is built from TRBV6-2 or TRBV6-3 and TRBJ1-2; tentative D call: TRBD1 (6 bases). The CDR3 extends over 13 amino acids. Trimming left V 5 bases short and J 5 bases short, with 12 bases between. Germline loops: CDR1 MNHEY, CDR2 SVGEGT. This CDR3 reads CASSTGSPYGYTF. In nucleotides, the CDR3 is TGTGCCAGCAGTACAGGGTCCCCTTATGGCTACACCTTC.

The chain combines TRBV30 with TRBJ2-3; 7 bases line up with TRBD1. V lost 2 bases, J lost 6 bases, and 8 bases stayed unmatched. This CDR3 contains 14 residues. Germline V gene sequence: CDR1 GTSNPN, CDR2 SVGIG (reference sequence). The CDR3 here is CAWSRQGLRDTQYF. CDR3 nucleotides: TGTGCCTGGAGTCGACAGGGTCTTAGGGATACGCAGTATTTT.

The chain recombines TRBV15 with TRBJ2-2; no clear D. The CDR3 has 14 residues. CDR1 and CDR2 from the germline V gene are LNHNV and YYDKDF (reference sequence). Trimming pared 2 bases from V and 2 bases from J, leaving 6 bases between. This chain's CDR3 is CATSRSRNTGELFF. CDR3 nucleotides: TGTGCCACCAGCAGATCCCGTAACACCGGGGAGCTGTTTTTT. Based on the CDR3 plus reference TRBV15 and TRBJ2-2, the full variable domain is DAMVIQNPRYQVTQFGKPVTLSCSQTLNHNVMYWYQQKSSQAPKLLFHYYDKDFNNEADTPDNFQSRRPNTSFCFLDIRSPGLGDTAMYLCATSRSRNTGELFFGEGSRLTVL.

In its sample, this clone was seen once. The chain carries TRBV5-1 and TRBJ2-5; D is unclear. This CDR3 contains 15 residues. The V gene's germline CDR1 is SGHRS and CDR2 YFSETQ. Trimming shortened V by 6 bases and J by 2 bases, and 17 bases separated the two germline ends. The CDR3: CASTPFAVVQETQYF. The CDR3 region has the DNA TGCGCCAGCACCCCCTTCGCGGTCGTTCAAGAGACCCAGTACTTC.

The chain carries TRBV6-2 or TRBV6-3 and TRBJ2-1; 8 nucleotides match TRBD2. The V and J ends lost 4 bases and 0 bases, in that order; junction bases with no gene match: 8. Germline V gene data show CDR1 as MNHEY and CDR2 as SVGEGT. The CDR3 is 17 amino acids. Here the CDR3 reads CASSFTGGASSYNEQFF. In DNA form, the CDR3 reads TGTGCCAGCAGTTTTACCGGGGGGGCGAGCTCCTACAATGAGCAGTTCTTC.

The rearrangement joins TRBV5-4 to TRBJ2-2; 7 positions agree with TRBD2. CDR3 size: 15 residues. Germline V gives CDR1 SGHNT, CDR2 YYREEE (reference sequence). With V trimmed by 4 bases and J by 1 base, 4 bases remained unmatched. The CDR3 sequence is CASSEGTKNTGELFF. The CDR3 bases are TGTGCCAGCAGCGAAGGGACTAAGAACACCGGGGAGCTGTTTTTT.

In its sample, this clone was seen a few times. V is TRBV25-1 and J is TRBJ1-4; TRBD1 aligns across 7 bases. This CDR3 has 16 residues. The V gene end was trimmed by 1 base and the J gene end by 3 bases; junction bases not matched to a gene: 5. The germline gives CDR1 MGHDK, CDR2 SYGVNS. The CDR3 DNA reads as TGTGCCAGCAGTGAATCCCCGGGACAGTCTAATGAAAAACTGTTTTTT. Amino acids: CASSESPGQSNEKLFF.

The chain uses TRBV6-4 and TRBJ1-1; D ambiguous. The germline gives CDR1 MRHNA, CDR2 SNTAGT. The CDR3 runs 13 residues. With 4 bases removed from V and 0 bases from J, the gap between germline ends came to 6 bases. The CDR3 region is CASSASVNTEAFF. The CDR3 DNA follows: TGTGCCAGCAGTGCCTCCGTGAACACTGAAGCTTTCTTT.

The rearrangement uses TRBV7-9 and TRBJ1-5; no reliable D call. CDR1 and CDR2 from the germline V gene are SEHNR and FQNEAQ (reference sequence). There are 14 residues in the CDR3. V was cut by 0 bases and J by 3 bases, with 6 bases left in between. The CDR3 protein is CASSLAGDNQPQHF. CDR3 DNA sequence: TGTGCCAGCAGCTTAGCGGGAGACAATCAGCCCCAGCATTTT.

This clone was seen only once. The chain links TRBV28 to TRBJ1-6; 7 nucleotides match TRBD1. Germline trimming cut 5 bases from V and 2 bases from J; bases unmatched to any gene: 6. The CDR3 consists of 16 residues. CDR1 and CDR2 (germline): MDHEN, SYDVKM. Here the CDR3 reads CASSPDRDTYNSPLHF. As DNA, the CDR3 is TGTGCCAGCAGTCCCGACAGGGACACCTATAATTCACCCCTCCACTTT.

This clone showed up just a few times. This sample includes further DNA sequences coding for the same CDR3. The V gene is TRBV12-3 or TRBV12-4, the J gene TRBJ2-1; D remains unclear. With 6 bases removed from V and 2 bases from J, the gap between germline ends came to 2 bases. The CDR3 runs 11 residues. The CDR3 DNA reads as TGTGCCAGCAGCACCTACAATGAGCAGTTCTTC. Amino acid sequence: CASSTYNEQFF.

The rearrangement links TRBV7-9 to TRBJ2-7; 9 nucleotides agree with TRBD1. The CDR3 extends over 17 amino acids. J lost 5 bases, V lost 7 bases, and 18 bases had no gene match. Germline loops: CDR1 SEHNR, CDR2 FQNEAQ (reference sequence). The CDR3 here is CASITLEAGTGRNEQYF. In DNA, the CDR3 is TGTGCCAGCATCACCCTCGAGGCCGGGACAGGGAGGAACGAGCAGTACTTC.

The chain employs TRBV19 and TRBJ2-7; 7 nucleotides agree with TRBD1. Looked up from germline, CDR1 is LNHDA and CDR2 is SQIVND (reference sequence). This CDR3 is built from 15 residues. V gave up 6 bases and J gave up 2 bases; unmatched junction bases: 10. CDR3 sequence reads: CASSHGQVNTYEQYF. CDR3 in DNA: TGTGCCAGTAGCCATGGACAGGTGAATACCTACGAGCAGTACTTC.